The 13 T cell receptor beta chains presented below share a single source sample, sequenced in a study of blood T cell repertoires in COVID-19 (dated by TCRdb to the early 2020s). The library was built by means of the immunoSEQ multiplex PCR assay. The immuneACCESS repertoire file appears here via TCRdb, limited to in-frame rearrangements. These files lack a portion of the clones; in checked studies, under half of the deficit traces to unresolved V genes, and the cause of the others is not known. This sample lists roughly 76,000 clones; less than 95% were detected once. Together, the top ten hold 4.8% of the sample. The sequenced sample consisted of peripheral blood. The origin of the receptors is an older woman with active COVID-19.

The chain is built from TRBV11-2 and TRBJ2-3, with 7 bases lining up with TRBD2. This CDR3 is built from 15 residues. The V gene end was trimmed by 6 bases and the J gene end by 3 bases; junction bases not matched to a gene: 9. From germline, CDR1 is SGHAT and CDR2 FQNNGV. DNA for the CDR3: TGTGCCAGCAGTCCAATAGGCGGGGGAACAGATACGCAGTATTTT. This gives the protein CASSPIGGGTDTQYF.

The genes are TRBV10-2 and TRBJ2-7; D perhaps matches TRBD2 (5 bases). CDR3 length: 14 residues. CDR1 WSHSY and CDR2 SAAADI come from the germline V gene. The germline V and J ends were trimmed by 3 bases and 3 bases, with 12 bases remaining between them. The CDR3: CASSEPLAGYEQYF. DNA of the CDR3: TGCGCCAGCAGTGAACCCCTAGCAGGCTACGAGCAGTACTTC.

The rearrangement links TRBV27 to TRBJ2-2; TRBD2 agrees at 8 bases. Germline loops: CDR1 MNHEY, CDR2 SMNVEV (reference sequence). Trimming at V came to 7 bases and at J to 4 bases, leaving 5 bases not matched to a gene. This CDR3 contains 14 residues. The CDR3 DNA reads TGTGCCAGCACCTCCGGGACTAGCACCGGGGAGCTGTTTTTT. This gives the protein CASTSGTSTGELFF.

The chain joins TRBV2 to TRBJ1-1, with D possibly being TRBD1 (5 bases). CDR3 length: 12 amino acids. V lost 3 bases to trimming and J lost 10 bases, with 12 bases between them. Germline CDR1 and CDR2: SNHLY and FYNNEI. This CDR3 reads CASSEVLQGAFF. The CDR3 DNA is TGTGCCAGCAGTGAGGTCCTTCAGGGAGCTTTCTTT.

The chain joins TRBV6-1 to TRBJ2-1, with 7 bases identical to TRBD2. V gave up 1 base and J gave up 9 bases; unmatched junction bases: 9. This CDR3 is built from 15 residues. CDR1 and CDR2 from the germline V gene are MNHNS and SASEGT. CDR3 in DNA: TGTGCCAGCAGTGAAGGGCCGGCGGGAGTTGCTGAGCAGTTCTTC. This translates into CASSEGPAGVAEQFF.

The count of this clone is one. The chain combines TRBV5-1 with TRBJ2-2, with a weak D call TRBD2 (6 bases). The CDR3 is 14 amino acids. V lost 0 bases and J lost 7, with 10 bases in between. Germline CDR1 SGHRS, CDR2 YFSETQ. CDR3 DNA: TGCGCCAGCAGCTTGGCGGGGGTGGACGGGGAGCTGTTTTTT. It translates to CASSLAGVDGELFF.

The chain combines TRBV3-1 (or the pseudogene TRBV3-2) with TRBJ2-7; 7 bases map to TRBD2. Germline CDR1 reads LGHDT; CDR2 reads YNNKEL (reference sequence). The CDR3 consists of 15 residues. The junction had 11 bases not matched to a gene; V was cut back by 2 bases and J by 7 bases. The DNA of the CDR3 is TGTGCCAGCAGCCAACAGCGGGGCGCCGTTGGGGAGCAGTACTTC. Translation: CASSQQRGAVGEQYF.

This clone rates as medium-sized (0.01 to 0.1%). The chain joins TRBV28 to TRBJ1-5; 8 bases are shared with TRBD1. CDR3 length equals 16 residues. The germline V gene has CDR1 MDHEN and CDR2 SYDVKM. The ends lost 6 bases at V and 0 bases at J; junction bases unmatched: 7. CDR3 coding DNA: TGTGCCAGCAGCCGCGACAGGGGAAGTAGCAATCAGCCCCAGCATTTT. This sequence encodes CASSRDRGSSNQPQHF.

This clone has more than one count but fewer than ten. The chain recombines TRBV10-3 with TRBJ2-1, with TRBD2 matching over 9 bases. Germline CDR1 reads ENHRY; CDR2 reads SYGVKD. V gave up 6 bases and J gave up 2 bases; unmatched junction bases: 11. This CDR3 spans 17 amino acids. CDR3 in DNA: TGTGCCATCAGGGGGGGTCAGGAGCGGGAGGCCTACAATGAGCAGTTCTTC. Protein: CAIRGGQEREAYNEQFF.

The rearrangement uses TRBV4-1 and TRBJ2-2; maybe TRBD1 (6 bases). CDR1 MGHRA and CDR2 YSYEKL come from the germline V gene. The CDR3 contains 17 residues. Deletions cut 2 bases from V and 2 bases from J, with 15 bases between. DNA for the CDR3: TGCGCCAGCAGCCAACCACAGAGACAGGCTAACACCGGGGAGCTGTTTTTT. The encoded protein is CASSQPQRQANTGELFF.

The CDR3 DNA follows: TGTGCCAGCAGTTTAACAGGGGGGTTGAACACTGAAGCTTTCTTT. This sequence encodes CASSLTGGLNTEAFF. The chain is built from TRBV28 and TRBJ1-1; 8 nucleotides agree with TRBD1. This CDR3 contains 15 residues. Per the germline V gene, CDR1 is MDHEN and CDR2 is SYDVKM. V shed 2 bases and J 0 bases; nucleotides not matched to a gene: 2. The full variable domain, its missing parts supplied by reference TRBV28 and TRBJ1-1, is DVKVTQSSRYLVKRTGEKVFLECVQDMDHENMFWYRQDPGLGLRLIYFSYDVKMKEKGDIPEGYSVSREKKERFSLILESASTNQTSMYLCASSLTGGLNTEAFFGQGTRLTVV.

The CDR3 coding sequence is TGTGCCAGCAGTTTAAATTTTAATGGCTACACCTTC. Protein: CASSLNFNGYTF. The chain combines TRBV28 with TRBJ1-2; D remains unclear. The CDR3 has 12 amino acids. Trimming took off 2 bases at V and 6 bases at J, with 7 bases between the two ends. CDR1 and CDR2 (germline): MDHEN, SYDVKM.

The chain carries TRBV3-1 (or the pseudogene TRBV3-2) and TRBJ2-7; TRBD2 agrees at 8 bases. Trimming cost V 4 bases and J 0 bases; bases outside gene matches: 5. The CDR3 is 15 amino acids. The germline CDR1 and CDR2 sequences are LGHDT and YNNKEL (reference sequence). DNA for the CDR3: TGTGCCAGCAGCCTTAGCGGGACCCTCTCCTACGAGCAGTACTTC. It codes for CASSLSGTLSYEQYF.